The 17 T cell receptor beta chains below were found in one sample sequenced in a study of blood T cell repertoires in COVID-19. Only in-frame clones appear in the TCRdb table, and some are missing; sequencing was by immunoSEQ multiplex PCR. Among about 270,000 clones listed, roughly 90% were seen once. The specimen was peripheral blood. The receptors derive from a woman in her thirties with COVID-19, enrolled during active disease.

V is TRBV7-9 and J is TRBJ1-1; the D is unclear. V was clipped by 5 bases and J by 5 bases, with 9 bases between them. The germline V gene encodes CDR1 SEHNR and CDR2 FQNEAQ (reference sequence). The CDR3 is made up of 12 amino acids. CDR3 in amino acids: CASSLPSTEAFF. The CDR3 DNA sequence: TGTGCCAGCAGCCTCCCGAGTACTGAAGCTTTCTTT.

The CDR3 DNA reads TGTGCCAGCCTGGCCCATTCTTCGGGATACACCATATATTTT. This encodes CASLAHSSGYTIYF. This chain links TRBV28 with TRBJ1-3; unclear D gene. Germline V CDR1 and CDR2: MDHEN, SYDVKM. The CDR3 is made up of 14 amino acids. The V gene lost 8 bases and the J gene lost 8 bases, with 19 bases spanning the gap. Using reference TRBV28 and TRBJ1-3 for the parts outside the CDR3, the full variable domain is DVKVTQSSRYLVKRTGEKVFLECVQDMDHENMFWYRQDPGLGLRLIYFSYDVKMKEKGDIPEGYSVSREKKERFSLILESASTNQTSMYLCASLAHSSGYTIYFGEGSWLTVV.

The chain links TRBV6-4 to TRBJ2-3, with a tentative D call TRBD2 (6 bases). Looked up from germline, CDR1 is MRHNA and CDR2 is SNTAGT. V lost 2 bases and J lost 2, with 8 bases in between. CDR3 length equals 14 residues. The CDR3 bases are TGTGCCAGCAGTGACGGCGGGGACACAGATACGCAGTATTTT. It translates to CASSDGGDTDTQYF.

Only a few counts were recorded for this clone. The J gene is TRBJ1-1, the V gene TRBV7-9; TRBD1 matches at 7 bases. The germline gives CDR1 SEHNR, CDR2 FQNEAQ (reference sequence). Trimming removed 5 bases from V and 3 bases from J; junction bases left unmatched: 9. The length of the CDR3 is 15 residues. For the CDR3, the DNA is TGTGCCAGCAGCGCTAGACAGGGCGGGGACACTGAAGCTTTCTTT. It translates to CASSARQGGDTEAFF.

This chain uses TRBV5-8 with TRBJ1-3, with D possibly TRBD1 on 6 matching bases. This CDR3 contains 15 residues. Germline V gene data show CDR1 as SGHTS and CDR2 as YDEGEE. V lost 5 bases and J 0 bases, leaving 12 bases between the germline ends. The CDR3 nucleotides are TGTGCCAGCAGTGCCCAGGGGCTCTCTGGAAACACCATATATTTT. Translating gives CASSAQGLSGNTIYF.

This clone was observed a few times. V is TRBV9 and J is TRBJ1-1; D may be TRBD1 (6 bases). Germline CDR1 is SGDLS and CDR2 is YYNGEE. CDR3 length: 14 amino acids. The V gene lost 0 bases and the J gene lost 4 bases, with 10 bases spanning the gap. CDR3 sequence: CASSVVGRGTEAFF. The CDR3 DNA reads as TGTGCCAGCAGCGTAGTCGGCAGGGGCACTGAAGCTTTCTTT.

The J gene is TRBJ2-3, the V gene TRBV2; 13 bases fit TRBD2. V shed 8 bases and J 5 bases; nucleotides not matched to a gene: 4. Germline V lookup: CDR1 SNHLY, CDR2 FYNNEI. CDR3 length: 14 residues. CDR3 residues: CASGRTSGGDTQYF. As DNA, the CDR3 is TGTGCCAGCGGGAGGACTAGCGGGGGAGATACGCAGTATTTT.

The V call is TRBV10-3, the J call TRBJ1-5; D is possibly TRBD1 (5 bases). The CDR3 totals 13 residues. Germline CDR1 is ENHRY and CDR2 is SYGVKD. Trimming cost V 6 bases and J 8 bases, with 14 bases left between them. CDR3 in DNA: TGTGCCATCAGGTTACGGGGGGGGGAGCCCCAGCATTTT. Amino acid sequence: CAIRLRGGEPQHF.

This clone was detected only a few times. The CDR3 nucleotides read TGTGCCAGCAGTGATCCCCCGACTAGCCCCACAGATACGCAGTATTTT. Its protein is CASSDPPTSPTDTQYF. The chain carries TRBV2 and TRBJ2-3, with TRBD2 identical over 7 bases. The CDR3 length is 16 residues. Losses at the gene ends were 3 bases for V and 2 bases for J; bases not matched to a gene: 8. The V gene's germline CDR1 is SNHLY and CDR2 FYNNEI.

This clone has just one count. The rearrangement uses TRBV5-5 and TRBJ2-5; D ambiguous. The V gene lost 0 bases and the J gene lost 0 bases, with 6 bases spanning the gap. CDR1 and CDR2 from the germline V gene are SGHKS and YYEKEE (reference sequence). The CDR3 loop spans 14 amino acids. CDR3: CASSLGQNQETQYF. The CDR3 DNA reads TGTGCCAGCAGCTTGGGACAAAACCAAGAGACCCAGTACTTC.

The chain has TRBV28 and TRBJ1-1, with D tentatively TRBD1 (6 bases). Trimming stripped 3 bases from V and 1 base from J, with 21 bases between. Germline V gives CDR1 MDHEN, CDR2 SYDVKM. The CDR3 loop spans 18 amino acids. The CDR3 region has the DNA TGTGCCAGCAGTTTTAGATATTCTCGGACAGCAGGGAACACTGAAGCTTTCTTT. Translated: CASSFRYSRTAGNTEAFF. Complete variable domain (other parts from reference TRBV28 and TRBJ1-1): DVKVTQSSRYLVKRTGEKVFLECVQDMDHENMFWYRQDPGLGLRLIYFSYDVKMKEKGDIPEGYSVSREKKERFSLILESASTNQTSMYLCASSFRYSRTAGNTEAFFGQGTRLTVV.

The sample holds one count of this clone. The chain is built from TRBV5-4 and TRBJ2-3; possible D gene TRBD1, 5 bases. Germline CDR1 and CDR2: SGHNT and YYREEE (reference sequence). With 4 bases removed from V and 5 bases from J, the gap between germline ends came to 14 bases. CDR3 length equals 14 residues. CDR3 DNA sequence: TGTGCCAGCAGCCTAGGGGATAATCTAGATACGCAGTATTTT. The encoded protein is CASSLGDNLDTQYF.

The chain couples TRBV12-3 or TRBV12-4 to TRBJ2-7; TRBD1 matches at 9 bases. With V trimmed by 6 bases and J by 3 bases, 3 bases remained unmatched. The length of the CDR3 is 13 residues. The CDR3 is CASSRDRDYEQYF. CDR3 DNA: TGTGCCAGCAGCCGGGACAGGGACTACGAGCAGTACTTC.

The CDR3 DNA sequence: TGTGCCAGCAGTTTACGACAGGGCGGCCGAACAGATACGCAGTATTTT. This codes for CASSLRQGGRTDTQYF. The J gene is TRBJ2-3, the V gene TRBV28; TRBD1 agrees at 7 bases. This CDR3 contains 16 residues. After removal of 2 bases from V and 3 bases from J, the junction contained 8 bases not matched to a gene. The germline V gene encodes CDR1 MDHEN and CDR2 SYDVKM. Full variable domain (remainder filled in from reference TRBV28 and TRBJ2-3): DVKVTQSSRYLVKRTGEKVFLECVQDMDHENMFWYRQDPGLGLRLIYFSYDVKMKEKGDIPEGYSVSREKKERFSLILESASTNQTSMYLCASSLRQGGRTDTQYFGPGTRLTVL.

This clone was picked up one time. The sample holds other DNA sequences that translate to the same CDR3. The chain recombines TRBV19 with TRBJ2-7; 10 bases are a match to TRBD2. Germline assignment: CDR1 LNHDA and CDR2 SQIVND (reference sequence). The CDR3 extends over 14 amino acids. V shed 5 bases and J 1 base; nucleotides not matched to a gene: 2. For the CDR3, the DNA is TGTGCCAGTAGTCCTAGCGGGGGATCCTACGAGCAGTACTTC. Residues: CASSPSGGSYEQYF.

This chain connects TRBV6-5 to TRBJ1-2, with D possibly TRBD1 on 6 matching bases. Germline V gene lookup returns CDR1 MNHEY and CDR2 SVGAGI. There are 13 residues in the CDR3. The V end lost 6 bases, the J end lost 2 bases, and 10 bases lay between the germline ends. The CDR3 nucleotides read TGTGCCAGCAGACGCGACAGGAACTATGGCTACACCTTC. It translates to CASRRDRNYGYTF.

There are a few counts of this clone. V and J are TRBV20-1 and TRBJ2-1; D ambiguous. V was cut by 7 bases and J by 7 bases, with 2 bases left in between. The CDR3 has 8 residues. Germline V gene sequence: CDR1 DFQATT, CDR2 SNEGSKA (reference sequence). DNA of the CDR3: TGCAGTGTAAATGAGCAGTTCTTC. This codes for CSVNEQFF.